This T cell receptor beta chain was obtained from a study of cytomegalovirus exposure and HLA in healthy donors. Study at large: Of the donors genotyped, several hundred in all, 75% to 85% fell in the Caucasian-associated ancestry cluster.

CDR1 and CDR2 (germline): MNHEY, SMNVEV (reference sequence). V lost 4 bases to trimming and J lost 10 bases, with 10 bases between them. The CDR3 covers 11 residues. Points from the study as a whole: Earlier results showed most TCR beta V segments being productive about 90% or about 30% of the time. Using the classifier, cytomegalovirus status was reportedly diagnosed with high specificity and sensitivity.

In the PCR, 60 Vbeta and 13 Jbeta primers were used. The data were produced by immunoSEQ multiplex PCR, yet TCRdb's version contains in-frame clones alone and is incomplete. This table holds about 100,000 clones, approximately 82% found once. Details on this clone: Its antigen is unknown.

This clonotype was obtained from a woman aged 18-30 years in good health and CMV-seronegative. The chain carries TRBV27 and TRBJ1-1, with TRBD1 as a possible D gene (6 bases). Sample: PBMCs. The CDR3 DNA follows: TGTGCCAGCAGTTCCAGGGGAGTAGCTTTCTTT. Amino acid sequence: CASSSRGVAFF.